Listed below are T cell receptor beta chains from one sample, sequenced in a study of OX40 agonist ivuxolimab in advanced cancers. Clones were sequenced by immunoSEQ multiplex PCR, and TCRdb holds only the in-frame ones, with some missing. The table lists roughly 100,000 clones, 80% to 95% of them singletons. Here the sequenced sample was CD4+ or CD8+ T cells sorted from blood, taken in a trial of the OX40 agonist ivuxolimab. Receptors were obtained from an adult with an advanced solid tumor such as melanoma, head and neck, liver or kidney cancer. Both conserved end residues are part of each CDR3. A D gene is named only where the DNA matches it firmly. The listing skips clone size in some rows; elsewhere it reads once, few, many or a size class.

size	V	length	J	D	DNA	CDR3
.	TRBV27	14	TRBJ1-4	.	TGTGCCAGCAGTTTAGGGGCAGGGGACGAAAAACTGTTTTTT	CASSLGAGDEKLFF
few	TRBV7-8	16	TRBJ2-1	TRBD1	TGTGCCAGCAGCGGCGGGACAGGGGGCTCTTGGAATGAGCAGTTCTTC	CASSGGTGGSWNEQFF
once	TRBV7-3	14	TRBJ2-3	.	TGTGCCAGCAGCCCGACCGGGGGCACAGATACGCAGTATTTT	CASSPTGGTDTQYF
.	TRBV7-9	14	TRBJ1-2	.	TGTGCCAGCAGCCTCCCAAGAGACCCGGCCGGCTACACCTTC	CASSLPRDPAGYTF
.	TRBV10-3	14	TRBJ2-5	TRBD1	TGTGCCATCAGTGAGTCGGGACAGCAAGAGACCCAGTACTTC	CAISESGQQETQYF
few	TRBV7-2	14	TRBJ2-5	.	TGTGCCAGCAGCCCCGGCCGCCGGGGGGAGACCCAGTACTTC	CASSPGRRGETQYF
.	TRBV12-5	18	TRBJ2-1	TRBD2	TGTGCTAGTGGCCCAGTGGAAGCTAGCGGAGGCCCTTACAATGAGCAGTTCTTC	CASGPVEASGGPYNEQFF
.	TRBV5-4	14	TRBJ1-4	.	TGTGCCAGCAGCAAAGGACGCGCTAATGAAAAACTGTTTTTT	CASSKGRANEKLFF
many	TRBV5-6	17	TRBJ2-7	TRBD2	TGTGCCAGCAGCTTGGGACTAGCGGGGAGGGTCGACTACGAGCAGTACTTC	CASSLGLAGRVDYEQYF
once	TRBV2	18	TRBJ1-2	.	TGTGCCAGCGGCAGGGGCAGGCCTTACCTCTCACTTAACTATGGCTACACCTTC	CASGRGRPYLSLNYGYTF
.	TRBV11-3	20	TRBJ2-6	TRBD2	TGTGCCAGCAGCTCCGCTCTGGAATCGGGACTAAACTCTGGGGCCAACGTCCTGACTTTC	CASSSALESGLNSGANVLTF
.	TRBV10-3	11	TRBJ2-7	.	TGTGCCATCGGCCTAGGTTACGAGCAGTACTTC	CAIGLGYEQYF
.	TRBV5-8	14	TRBJ2-2	TRBD1	TGTGCCAGTCGGGGACAGGGAACCACCGGGGAGCTGTTTTTT	CASRGQGTTGELFF
few	TRBV19	19	TRBJ2-7	TRBD2	TGTGCCAGTAGTATAGACGGGGGCCCCGGACTAGCGGGTACATACGAGCAGTACTTC	CASSIDGGPGLAGTYEQYF
.	TRBV7-3	16	TRBJ2-2	TRBD1	TGTGCCAGCAGCCCGCCAGGGGGCAGGAACACCGGGGAGCTGTTTTTT	CASSPPGGRNTGELFF
.	TRBV7-9	15	TRBJ2-2	.	TGTGCCAGCAGCTCTCTTGACGCAGCTAGGGGGGAGCTGTTTTTT	CASSSLDAARGELFF
.	TRBV28	17	TRBJ2-7	TRBD1	TGTGCCAGCAGTTTAGGGACAGGGGGGTTTAAATCCTACGAGCAGTACTTC	CASSLGTGGFKSYEQYF
.	TRBV19	17	TRBJ2-5	TRBD2	TGTGCCAGTAAGGGGACTGGCGGGAGGCCACGGGGTGAGACCCAGTACTTC	CASKGTGGRPRGETQYF
.	TRBV19	13	TRBJ1-2	.	TGTGCCAGTAGTAGTACAGGATACTATGGCTACACCTTC	CASSSTGYYGYTF
.	TRBV11-3	15	TRBJ2-5	TRBD1	TGTGCCAGCAGCTTACCATACAGGGGCCAAGAGACCCAGTACTTC	CASSLPYRGQETQYF
.	TRBV7-3	17	TRBJ1-2	TRBD1	TGTGCCAGCAGCTTACAAGCGGGGACAGGCCTGGAGGCTGGCTACACCTTC	CASSLQAGTGLEAGYTF
.	TRBV11-2	12	TRBJ1-6	.	TGTGCCAGCAGCCGATCGAATTCACCCCTCCACTTT	CASSRSNSPLHF
.	TRBV9	15	TRBJ2-1	TRBD2	TGTGCCAGCAGCGTAGTATTAGCGGGAGGGAATGAGCAGTTCTTC	CASSVVLAGGNEQFF
.	TRBV7-2	14	TRBJ2-7	.	TGTGCCAGCAGCTTAGGGGTCGGCTCCTACGAGCAGTACTTC	CASSLGVGSYEQYF
.	TRBV11-2	15	TRBJ1-5	TRBD1	TGTGCCAGCAGTCCGGACAGGGGTTCTCATCAGCCCCAGCATTTT	CASSPDRGSHQPQHF
.	TRBV14	15	TRBJ2-3	.	TGTGCCAGCAGCCATGGAGGAGGGGGACAAGATACGCAGTATTTT	CASSHGGGGQDTQYF
.	TRBV27	13	TRBJ2-7	.	TGTGCCAGCAGTTGGGACCCCACCTACGAGCAGTACTTC	CASSWDPTYEQYF
.	TRBV5-6	15	TRBJ1-1	.	TGTGCCAGCAGCGTACAGGGCCTCGGGGGTCCTGAAGCTTTCTTT	CASSVQGLGGPEAFF
.	TRBV7-2	14	TRBJ1-2	TRBD1	TGTGCCAGCAGCTTGCGACAGGGCGCCTATGGCTACACCTTC	CASSLRQGAYGYTF
few	TRBV30	11	TRBJ1-1	.	TGTGCCTGGAGTGTAGGGGGAGAAGCTTTCTTT	CAWSVGGEAFF
.	TRBV6-5	13	TRBJ2-7	TRBD2	TGTGCCAGCAGTTACCTAGCGGGCAACGAGCAGTACTTC	CASSYLAGNEQYF
.	TRBV2	14	TRBJ1-1	.	TGTGCCAGCAGCCCGGATCCATACGGGACTGAAGCTTTCTTT	CASSPDPYGTEAFF
.	TRBV11-3	15	TRBJ1-1	.	TGTGCCAGCAGCGCCAAACAGGGCCGCGGCACTGAAGCTTTCTTT	CASSAKQGRGTEAFF
.	TRBV27	17	TRBJ1-1	.	TGTGCCAGCAGTTTAAGGTGGGGGGTCAGAACGGGGACTGAAGCTTTCTTT	CASSLRWGVRTGTEAFF
.	TRBV7-2	16	TRBJ2-5	TRBD1	TGTGCCAGCAGCCTAAATCCGGGGACAGGGAAAGAGACCCAGTACTTC	CASSLNPGTGKETQYF
.	TRBV7-2	14	TRBJ2-5	.	TGTGCCAGCTTCGGAGGGGGGGGTGAGGAGACCCAGTACTTC	CASFGGGGEETQYF
.	TRBV19	16	TRBJ1-3	.	TGTGCCAGTAGTATAGAGGGCAGGGGAAGTGGAAACACCATATATTTT	CASSIEGRGSGNTIYF
.	TRBV28	16	TRBJ2-3	.	TGTGCCAGCAGTTTAGCGCGATTCGAGAGCACAGATACGCAGTATTTT	CASSLARFESTDTQYF
once	TRBV5-1	17	TRBJ2-7	.	TGCGCCAGCAGCGAATTGGTGGGTGGAAGCAAGAGTTACGAGCAGTACTTC	CASSELVGGSKSYEQYF
.	TRBV27	14	TRBJ2-7	.	TGTGCCATCCCGACACCCATAAGCCCCTACGAGCAGTACTTC	CAIPTPISPYEQYF
.	TRBV6-1	14	TRBJ2-1	TRBD2	TGTGCCAGCGGTCTAGCGGGAGCATCGACTGAGCAGTTCTTC	CASGLAGASTEQFF
few	TRBV7-9	15	TRBJ2-3	.	TGTGCCAGCAGCTCGGGGGCGGGACTGGCAGATACGCAGTATTTT	CASSSGAGLADTQYF
.	TRBV4-2	19	TRBJ2-3	TRBD2	TGTGCCAGCAGCCAAGATGGGACTAGCGGATTCAAGGTCACAGATACGCAGTATTTT	CASSQDGTSGFKVTDTQYF
.	TRBV7-2	15	TRBJ2-3	TRBD2	TGTGCCAGCAGTCCAGCGGGAGCGGGGACAGATACGCAGTATTTT	CASSPAGAGTDTQYF
.	TRBV6-5	15	TRBJ1-1	TRBD1	TGTGCCAGCAGTTCCGACAGGGGAATGAACACTGAAGCTTTCTTT	CASSSDRGMNTEAFF
few	TRBV4-3	21	TRBJ2-7	TRBD2	TGCGCCAGCAGCCAAGATCAAGAAGTGGGACTAGCGGGAGGCATCTCCTACGAGCAGTACTTC	CASSQDQEVGLAGGISYEQYF
.	TRBV7-9	13	TRBJ2-5	TRBD2	TGTGCCAGCAGCGGACTAGGACAAGAGACCCAGTACTTC	CASSGLGQETQYF
.	TRBV7-2	16	TRBJ2-5	TRBD2	TGTGCCAGCAGCTTAAGAACTAGCGGAGGGGGGGGGACCCAGTACTTC	CASSLRTSGGGGTQYF
few	TRBV6-1	14	TRBJ2-1	.	TGTGCCAGCAGTGTAGGGCTGTCAAACAATGAGCAGTTCTTC	CASSVGLSNNEQFF
.	TRBV2	16	TRBJ2-4	.	TGTGCCAGCAGTGAAGCGCTTCCGGGGATGATGAACATTCAGTACTTC	CASSEALPGMMNIQYF
.	TRBV7-2	16	TRBJ1-2	.	TGTGCCAGCAGCTTAGGGGCGGCAGGGGATGGCTATGGCTACACCTTC	CASSLGAAGDGYGYTF
.	TRBV27	14	TRBJ2-3	.	TGTGCCAGCAGTTTCGGCGGACGCACAGATACGCAGTATTTT	CASSFGGRTDTQYF
.	TRBV7-3	14	TRBJ2-1	.	TGTGCCAGCAGCTCCCTAGGAGTCTACAATGAGCAGTTCTTC	CASSSLGVYNEQFF
.	TRBV29-1	11	TRBJ1-1	.	TGCAGCGTTGAACCGAACACTGAAGCTTTCTTT	CSVEPNTEAFF
few	TRBV14	19	TRBJ2-7	TRBD1	TGTGCCAGCAGCCCTCACCTCGGGACAGGGGGGTGGGGGCACTACGAGCAGTACTTC	CASSPHLGTGGWGHYEQYF